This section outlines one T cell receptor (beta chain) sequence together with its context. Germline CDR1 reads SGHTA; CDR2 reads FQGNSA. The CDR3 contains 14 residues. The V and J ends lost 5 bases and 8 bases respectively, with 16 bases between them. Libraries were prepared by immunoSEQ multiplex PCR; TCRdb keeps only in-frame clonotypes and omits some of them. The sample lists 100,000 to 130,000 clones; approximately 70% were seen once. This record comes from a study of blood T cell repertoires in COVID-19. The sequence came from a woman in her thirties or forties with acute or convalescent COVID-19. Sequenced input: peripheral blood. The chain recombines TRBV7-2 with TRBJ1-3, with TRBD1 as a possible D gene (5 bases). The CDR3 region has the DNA TGTGCCAGCAGCATACGACAGCCAGACCACACCATATATTTT. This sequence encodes CASSIRQPDHTIYF.